The next 4 T cell receptor beta chains were all read from a single sample in a study of T cells in Graves' hyperthyroidism and ophthalmopathy (dated by TCRdb to between 2017 and 2020). The library was generated by multiplex PCR. Sequencing instrument: Illumina HiSeq 2000. The TCR beta CDR3 regions were amplified from RNA transcripts. The TCR CDR3 was subjected to a first round of RT-PCR using the HTBI primer set and the Qiagen OneStep RT-PCR kit. TCRdb passed the public sequencing reads through fastp at Q25 and MiXCR, retaining productive beta sequences. Each entry merges the rows of one CDR3 protein and shows their most common DNA and genes. Across this sample there are some 350,000 distinct CDR3 sequences, with about 16% seen only once. About 20% of the sample belongs to the ten largest clones. The sample taken for sequencing was blood. Every receptor here comes from a woman in her fifties or sixties with Graves' ophthalmopathy.

This rearrangement joins TRBV6-1 to TRBJ2-5; the D gene could be TRBD1 or TRBD2 (5 bases each). The CDR3 extends over 15 amino acids. Germline loops: CDR1 MNHNS, CDR2 SASEGT. V shed 6 bases and J shed 4 bases, with 18 bases lying between them. Written as DNA, the CDR3 is TGTGCCAGCAGCGTAGTAGCCAGGGCGGGAGAGACCCAGTACTTC. Its protein is CASSVVARAGETQYF.

This clonotype was picked up many times. The genes are TRBV7-2 and TRBJ2-5; TRBD2 might be the D (5 bases). V was shortened by 3 bases and J by 4 bases, with 15 bases between the two germline ends. The CDR3 covers 15 residues. Germline assignment: CDR1 SGHTA and CDR2 FQGNSA. The CDR3 DNA follows: TGTGCCAGCAGCTTTACGTGGCTAGCAGGAGAGACCCAGTACTTC. Encoded protein: CASSFTWLAGETQYF.

This clonotype has only a few counts. The gene calls are TRBV3-1 and TRBJ2-1; the D is unclear. CDR3 size: 15 residues. The V gene's germline CDR1 is LGHDT and CDR2 YNNKEL (reference sequence). Trimming took 2 bases from V and 2 from J, leaving 10 bases between them. The CDR3 nucleotides are TGTGCCAGCAGCCAATTCCCGGATACCTACAATGAGCAGTTCTTC. This codes for CASSQFPDTYNEQFF.

This clonotype was picked up many times. The genes are TRBV28 and TRBJ2-1; TRBD1 is a possible D gene (6 bases). Germline V lookup: CDR1 MDHEN, CDR2 SYDVKM. This CDR3 contains 12 residues. The V end was cut by 6 bases, the J end by 8 bases, with 11 bases between. CDR3 loop: CASRGTFDEQFF. DNA of the CDR3: TGTGCCAGCAGGGGGACATTCGATGAGCAGTTCTTC. Full variable domain (rest looked up from reference TRBV28 and TRBJ2-1): DVKVTQSSRYLVKRTGEKVFLECVQDMDHENMFWYRQDPGLGLRLIYFSYDVKMKEKGDIPEGYSVSREKKERFSLILESASTNQTSMYLCASRGTFDEQFFGPGTRLTVL.